This T cell receptor beta chain was recorded in a study of CD8+ T cells in alopecia areata. Study context: Those patients who were treated received oral tofacitinib, which was given at 5 to 10 mg twice daily for moderate-to-severe alopecia areata. It was 6 to 18 months of tofacitinib, and then there were 6 months off drug. Points from the study as a whole: Especially in alopecia totalis/universalis, lesional scalp showed greater clonality than normal scalp did. When scalp samples are sequenced, resident alphabeta T cells of normal skin are also captured.

Comments on this clone: Its matching antigen is unknown. The sample contains more than one DNA sequence encoding this CDR3.

CDR3 size: 15 residues. CDR1 is MNHNY, CDR2 SVGAGI, per germline (reference sequence). Trimming removed 3 bases at V and 4 bases at J, with 15 bases between. Peripheral blood, together with lesional scalp punch biopsies, was collected from alopecia areata patients. The sequencing template was cDNA reverse transcribed from extracted RNA. Sequencing was performed with immunoSEQ multiplex PCR; in TCRdb, only in-frame clones are kept and a portion is missing. The data contain under 20,000 clones, approximately 70% of them singletons. This sample comprised skin, obtained at week 0. J is TRBJ1-2 and V is TRBV6-6, with a tentative D call TRBD1 (5 bases). The clonotype originates from a human donor with alopecia areata. The CDR3 DNA reads TGTGCCAGCAGTTATGGGCAGGGCCCCGGCTATGGCTACACCTTC. As protein: CASSYGQGPGYGYTF.